The next 26 T cell receptor beta chains were all read from a single sample in a study of PD-1 blockade in classical Hodgkin lymphoma (dated by TCRdb to between 2020 and 2021). Library generation was performed with the immunoSEQ multiplex PCR assay. Entries here come from immuneACCESS through TCRdb and include only in-frame sequences with V and J called. Some clones fail to appear in such tables; in the studies checked, an unresolved V gene covers under half of the shortfall, and the cause of the remainder is unknown. The sample table lists about 16,000 clones, about nine tenths of them with a count of one. The ten largest clones represent 0.51% of the sample. This specimen's time point label, interpreted: newly diagnosed, previously untreated cHL patient sample. Magnetic negative selection with a Miltenyi CD4+ T cell isolation kit was used to purify CD4+ T cells from thawed PBMCs. Sequenced: CD4+ T cells from blood. Receptors originate from a human donor with classical Hodgkin lymphoma.

V is TRBV10-3 and J is TRBJ2-5, with D possibly being TRBD2 (6 bases). The germline V gene has CDR1 ENHRY and CDR2 SYGVKD. V gave up 4 bases and J gave up 5 bases, with 14 bases separating them. This CDR3 spans 14 amino acids. The CDR3: CAISAPREAETQYF. The CDR3 DNA reads as TGTGCCATCAGTGCCCCTAGGGAGGCTGAGACCCAGTACTTC.

J is TRBJ2-7 and V is TRBV14, with D hard to call. With 1 base removed from V and 6 bases from J, the gap between germline ends came to 10 bases. In germline, CDR1 is SGHDN, CDR2 FVKESK. This CDR3 region has 13 residues. This CDR3 reads CASSQVYNTEQYF. Written as DNA, the CDR3 is TGTGCCAGCAGCCAAGTTTACAACACCGAGCAGTACTTC.

This clone was seen only once. This sequence joins TRBV29-1 and TRBJ1-2; D is unclear. Trimming removed 4 bases at V and 2 bases at J, with 14 bases between. The CDR3 loop spans 14 amino acids. Germline V gives CDR1 SQVTM, CDR2 ANQGSEA. DNA of the CDR3: TGCAGCGTTGGACTACAAAAGGCAAACTATGGCTACACCTTC. This translates into CSVGLQKANYGYTF. Combining the CDR3 with reference TRBV29-1 and TRBJ1-2 gives the whole variable domain SAVISQKPSRDICQRGTSLTIQCQVDSQVTMMFWYRQQPGQSLTLIATANQGSEATYESGFVIDKFPISRPNLTFSTLTVSNMSPEDSSIYLCSVGLQKANYGYTFGSGTRLTVV.

The chain combines TRBV9 with TRBJ2-3; D unclear. CDR3 length: 17 residues. The germline V and J ends were trimmed by 3 bases and 0 bases, with 17 bases remaining between them. CDR1 and CDR2 from the germline V gene are SGDLS and YYNGEE. CDR3 in amino acids: CASSASRPQGSTDTQYF. The CDR3 DNA reads as TGTGCCAGCAGCGCCTCAAGGCCGCAAGGGAGCACAGATACGCAGTATTTT.

The J gene is TRBJ2-7, the V gene TRBV7-9; TRBD1 matches 7 bases. The CDR3 loop spans 15 amino acids. The germline V gene has CDR1 SEHNR and CDR2 FQNEAQ (reference sequence). V lost 3 bases to trimming and J lost 2 bases; unmatched junction nucleotides: 7. The CDR3 bases are TGTGCCAGCAGCTTTTCAGGGGGTCGCCCCTACGAGCAGTACTTC. Protein: CASSFSGGRPYEQYF. The full variable domain, rest sourced from reference TRBV7-9 and TRBJ2-7, is DTGVSQNPRHKITKRGQNVTFRCDPISEHNRLYWYRQTLGQGPEFLTYFQNEAQLEKSRLLSDRFSAERPKGSFSTLEIQRTEQGDSAMYLCASSFSGGRPYEQYFGPGTRLTVT.

This sequence joins TRBV5-1 and TRBJ2-1; 7 bases agree with TRBD1. Trimming at V came to 0 bases and at J to 4 bases, leaving 4 bases not matched to a gene. CDR1 is SGHRS and CDR2 is YFSETQ in the germline V gene. This CDR3 has 15 residues. CDR3 residues: CASSLGTGIYNEQFF. Written as DNA, the CDR3 is TGCGCCAGCAGCTTGGGGACAGGTATATACAATGAGCAGTTCTTC.

The chain couples TRBV5-1 to TRBJ1-2, with 7 bases lining up with TRBD1. V lost 4 bases, J lost 3 bases, and 3 bases stayed unmatched. The CDR3 extends over 13 amino acids. The germline gives CDR1 SGHRS, CDR2 YFSETQ. DNA for the CDR3: TGCGCCAGCAGCCTCGACAGGGACTATGGCTACACCTTC. Translating it yields CASSLDRDYGYTF. Based on the CDR3 plus reference TRBV5-1 and TRBJ1-2, the full variable domain is KAGVTQTPRYLIKTRGQQVTLSCSPISGHRSVSWYQQTPGQGLQFLFEYFSETQRNKGNFPGRFSGRQFSNSRSEMNVSTLELGDSALYLCASSLDRDYGYTFGSGTRLTVV.

V usage is TRBV4-1 and J usage is TRBJ2-7; D is unresolved. Between the trimmed V and J ends, which lost 0 bases and 0 bases, there was a span of 15 bases. This CDR3 has 17 residues. The germline gives CDR1 MGHRA, CDR2 YSYEKL. CDR3 residues: CASSQDYRLDPSYEQYF. CDR3 coding DNA: TGCGCCAGCAGCCAAGATTATCGGCTAGATCCCTCCTACGAGCAGTACTTC.

The V and J genes are TRBV6-1 and TRBJ1-5, with 8 bases that match TRBD1. Germline V gives CDR1 MNHNS, CDR2 SASEGT. V was pared by 5 bases and J by 6 bases, with 6 bases of the junction left unmatched. CDR3 length equals 14 residues. The CDR3 loop reads CASSPRGQGQPQHF. CDR3 nucleotides: TGTGCCAGCAGTCCCAGGGGGCAAGGTCAGCCCCAGCATTTT.

This clone was picked up a small number of times. The CDR3 DNA is TGTGCCATCAGTGAGTCACGGGGGAACAATCAGCCCCAGCATTTT. Residues: CAISESRGNNQPQHF. The V and J genes are TRBV10-3 and TRBJ1-5; D might be TRBD1 (5 bases). The germline V and J ends were trimmed by 0 bases and 3 bases, with 9 bases remaining between them. CDR1 is ENHRY, CDR2 SYGVKD, per germline. The CDR3 consists of 15 residues.

This clone was detected once. The rearrangement joins TRBV10-3 to TRBJ1-5; no firm D call. CDR3 length: 15 amino acids. Trimming removed 6 bases from V and 0 bases from J, with 12 bases in between. From germline, CDR1 is ENHRY and CDR2 SYGVKD. Here the CDR3 reads CAIRVGPNSNQPQHF. The CDR3 coding sequence is TGTGCCATCAGGGTAGGTCCGAATAGCAATCAGCCCCAGCATTTT.

The chain's CDR3 is CASRSGGSGANVLTF. The CDR3 region has the DNA TGTGCCAGCAGGAGTGGGGGTTCTGGGGCCAACGTCCTGACTTTC. The chain carries TRBV2 and TRBJ2-6; D possibly uses TRBD1 or TRBD2 (5 bases each). The CDR3 contains 15 residues. Looked up from germline, CDR1 is SNHLY and CDR2 is FYNNEI. V dropped 6 bases and J dropped 1 base, with 10 bases sitting between them.

V gene TRBV5-1 combines with J gene TRBJ1-2; possible D gene TRBD1, 6 bases. The CDR3 loop spans 16 amino acids. Germline-derived CDR1 and CDR2 are SGHRS and YFSETQ. Trimming left V 3 bases short and J 2 bases short, with 17 bases between. This chain's CDR3 is CASSSRGGLTNYGYTF. Here the CDR3 DNA reads TGCGCCAGCAGCTCTAGGGGGGGGCTTACCAACTATGGCTACACCTTC.

V and J are TRBV29-1 and TRBJ1-1; weak D call: TRBD1 (5 bases). Germline V gives CDR1 SQVTM, CDR2 ANQGSEA. The CDR3 is made up of 12 amino acids. The chain's CDR3 is CSGGGVGTEAFF. In DNA, the CDR3 is TGCAGTGGCGGGGGAGTTGGCACTGAAGCTTTCTTT.

This clone was observed a few times. The chain has TRBV10-1 and TRBJ1-2; D gene ambiguous. V was cut by 3 bases and J by 8 bases, with 13 bases left in between. The germline gives CDR1 WNHNN, CDR2 SYGVQD (reference sequence). The CDR3 runs to 13 residues. The CDR3 sequence: CASSEAAPRGYTF. The CDR3 nucleotides read TGCGCCAGCAGTGAAGCGGCCCCCCGCGGCTACACCTTC.

This chain joins TRBV7-8 and TRBJ1-1; D perhaps matches TRBD1 (5 bases). The CDR3 loop spans 15 amino acids. V shed 1 base and J shed 6 bases, with 15 bases lying between them. Germline V gene data show CDR1 as SGHVS and CDR2 as FQNEAQ. CDR3 sequence reads: CASSLVGAGPAEAFF. In DNA form, the CDR3 reads TGTGCCAGCAGCTTAGTAGGGGCCGGACCGGCTGAAGCTTTCTTT. The full variable domain, rest sourced from reference TRBV7-8 and TRBJ1-1, is GAGVSQSPRYKVAKRGQDVALRCDPISGHVSLFWYQQALGQGPEFLTYFQNEAQLDKSGLPSDRFFAERPEGSVSTLKIQRTQQEDSAVYLCASSLVGAGPAEAFFGQGTRLTVV.

This rearrangement joins TRBV19 to TRBJ1-3, with D possibly being TRBD1 (5 bases). This CDR3 is built from 16 residues. The V end lost 7 bases, the J end lost 4 bases, and 20 bases lay between the germline ends. Germline V CDR1 and CDR2: LNHDA, SQIVND (reference sequence). The CDR3 region is CASTNPPREEGNTIYF. The CDR3 coding sequence is TGTGCCAGTACCAACCCCCCCAGGGAAGAAGGAAACACCATATATTTT.

This clone was counted between two and nine times. The chain uses TRBV11-2 and TRBJ1-1; the D gene is possibly TRBD1 (5 bases). Trimming took 3 bases from V and 1 from J, leaving 6 bases between them. Per the germline V gene, CDR1 is SGHAT and CDR2 is FQNNGV. The CDR3 spans 13 residues. The CDR3 nucleotides are TGTGCCAGCAGCTTGCAGGGGAACACTGAAGCTTTCTTT. This sequence encodes CASSLQGNTEAFF.

The rearrangement links TRBV27 to TRBJ2-1, with 13 bases that match TRBD2. CDR3 length equals 16 residues. After removal of 5 bases from V and 4 bases from J, the junction contained 5 bases not matched to a gene. The germline CDR1 and CDR2 sequences are MNHEY and SMNVEV (reference sequence). The CDR3 reads CASSTRTSGGYNEQFF. The CDR3 DNA sequence: TGTGCCAGCAGTACTAGGACTAGCGGGGGATACAATGAGCAGTTCTTC.

This clone was picked up a small number of times. This chain uses TRBV6-5 with TRBJ1-3; D might be TRBD1 (5 bases). The CDR3 extends over 14 amino acids. The V gene lost 5 bases and the J gene lost 0 bases, with 8 bases spanning the gap. Germline V gene sequence: CDR1 MNHEY, CDR2 SVGAGI. The DNA for the CDR3 is TGTGCCAGCAGTGAGACAGTCTCTGGAAACACCATATATTTT. Protein product: CASSETVSGNTIYF.

This chain links TRBV6-1 with TRBJ1-2, with a weak D call TRBD1 (5 bases). The CDR3 is 13 amino acids. Trimming shortened V by 6 bases and J by 4 bases, and 12 bases separated the two germline ends. CDR1 is MNHNS and CDR2 is SASEGT in the germline V gene. CDR3 DNA sequence: TGTGCCAGCAGATCGGGACCCATCTATGGCTACACCTTC. It specifies CASRSGPIYGYTF.

The gene calls are TRBV6-5 and TRBJ1-4; D is ambiguous. This CDR3 has 11 residues. The germline V and J ends were trimmed by 6 bases and 4 bases, with 3 bases remaining between them. Germline V gene data show CDR1 as MNHEY and CDR2 as SVGAGI. The CDR3 DNA reads as TGTGCCAGCAGACGTAATGAAAAACTGTTTTTT. Residues: CASRRNEKLFF.

This rearrangement joins TRBV10-3 to TRBJ1-6; no firm D call. V lost 8 bases and J 8 bases, leaving 16 bases between the germline ends. Germline CDR1 reads ENHRY; CDR2 reads SYGVKD. There are 14 residues in the CDR3. This CDR3 is CAIWKGREDSPLHF. DNA of the CDR3: TGTGCCATCTGGAAAGGGAGGGAGGATTCACCCCTCCACTTT.

The chain links TRBV5-5 to TRBJ1-4, with 7 bases identical to TRBD1. This CDR3 has 14 residues. Per germline, CDR1 SGHKS and CDR2 YYEKEE (reference sequence). The J segment lost 4 bases and the V segment lost 4 bases, leaving 4 bases of the junction unmatched. CDR3 sequence (DNA): TGTGCCAGCAGCCGGGACAGCTATAATGAAAAACTGTTTTTT. Translating gives CASSRDSYNEKLFF.

The chain combines TRBV2 with TRBJ1-5, with a tentative D call TRBD1 (5 bases). Germline CDR1 reads SNHLY; CDR2 reads FYNNEI. The CDR3 loop spans 19 amino acids. Between the trimmed V and J ends, which lost 5 bases and 2 bases, there was a span of 25 bases. CDR3 residues: CASSPNHPGLLKGNQPQHF. For the CDR3, the DNA is TGTGCCAGCAGTCCAAACCATCCGGGACTCCTAAAGGGCAATCAGCCCCAGCATTTT.

The rearrangement uses TRBV18 and TRBJ1-4; D remains unclear. Germline CDR1 KGHSH, CDR2 LQKENI. Trimming removed 3 bases at V and 1 base at J, with 6 bases between. The CDR3 extends over 14 amino acids. CDR3 in DNA: TGTGCCAGCTCACCGGCGCGAACTAATGAAAAACTGTTTTTT. Translating it yields CASSPARTNEKLFF. Looking up the rest from reference TRBV18 and TRBJ1-4 gives the full variable domain: NAGVMQNPRHLVRRRGQEARLRCSPMKGHSHVYWYRQLPEEGLKFMVYLQKENIIDESGMPKERFSAEFPKEGPSILRIQQVVRGDSAAYFCASSPARTNEKLFFGSGTQLSVL.